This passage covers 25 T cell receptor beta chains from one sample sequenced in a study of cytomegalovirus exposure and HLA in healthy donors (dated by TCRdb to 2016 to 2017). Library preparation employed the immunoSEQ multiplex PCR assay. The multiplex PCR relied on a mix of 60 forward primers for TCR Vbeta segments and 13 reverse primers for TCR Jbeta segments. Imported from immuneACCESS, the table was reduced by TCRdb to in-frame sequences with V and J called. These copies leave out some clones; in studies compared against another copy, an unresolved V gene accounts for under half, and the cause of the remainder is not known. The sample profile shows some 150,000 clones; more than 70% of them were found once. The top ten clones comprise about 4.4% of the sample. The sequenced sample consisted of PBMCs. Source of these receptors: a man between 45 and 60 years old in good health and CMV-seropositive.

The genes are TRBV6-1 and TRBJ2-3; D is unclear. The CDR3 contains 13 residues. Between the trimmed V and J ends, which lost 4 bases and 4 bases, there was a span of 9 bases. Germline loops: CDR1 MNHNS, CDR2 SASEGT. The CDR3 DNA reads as TGTGCCAGCAGTGGGTCGGTTCCAGATACGCAGTATTTT. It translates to CASSGSVPDTQYF.

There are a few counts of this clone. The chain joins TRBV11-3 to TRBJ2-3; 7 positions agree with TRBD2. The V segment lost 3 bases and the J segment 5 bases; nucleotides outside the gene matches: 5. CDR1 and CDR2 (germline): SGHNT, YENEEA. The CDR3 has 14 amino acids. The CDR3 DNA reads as TGTGCCAGCAGCTTTGGCGGGAGTATAGATACGCAGTATTTT. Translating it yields CASSFGGSIDTQYF.

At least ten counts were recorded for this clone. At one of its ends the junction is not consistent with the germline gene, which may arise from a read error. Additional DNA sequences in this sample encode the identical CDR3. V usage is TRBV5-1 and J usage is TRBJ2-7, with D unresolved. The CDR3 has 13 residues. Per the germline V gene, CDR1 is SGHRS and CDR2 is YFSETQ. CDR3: CASSLELSYEQYF. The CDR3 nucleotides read TGTGCCAGCAGCTTGGAACTTAGCTACGAGCAGTACTTC.

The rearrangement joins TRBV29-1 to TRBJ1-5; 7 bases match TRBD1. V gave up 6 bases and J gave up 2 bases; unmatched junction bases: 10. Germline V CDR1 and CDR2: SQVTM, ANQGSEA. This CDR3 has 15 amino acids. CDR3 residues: CSVTTGTGGNQPQHF. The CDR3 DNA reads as TGCAGCGTGACCACCGGCACAGGGGGCAATCAGCCCCAGCATTTT. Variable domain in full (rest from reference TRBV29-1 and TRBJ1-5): SAVISQKPSRDICQRGTSLTIQCQVDSQVTMMFWYRQQPGQSLTLIATANQGSEATYESGFVIDKFPISRPNLTFSTLTVSNMSPEDSSIYLCSVTTGTGGNQPQHFGDGTRLSIL.

The CDR3 reads CASSQSPGQQETQYF. The CDR3 nucleotides are TGCGCCAGCAGCCAATCTCCGGGACAGCAAGAGACCCAGTACTTC. The chain is built from TRBV4-1 and TRBJ2-5; 7 nucleotides align to TRBD1. The CDR3 is 15 amino acids. V trimming: 2 bases; J trimming: 2 bases; junction bases outside the gene matches: 5. The germline V gene has CDR1 MGHRA and CDR2 YSYEKL.

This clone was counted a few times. CDR3 protein: CASSSIQGDGYTF. Here the CDR3 DNA reads TGCGCCAGCAGCTCAATCCAGGGGGATGGCTACACCTTC. The chain couples TRBV5-1 to TRBJ1-2, with TRBD1 matching over 7 bases. This CDR3 spans 13 amino acids. Losses at the gene ends were 3 bases for V and 6 bases for J; bases not matched to a gene: 5. Germline lookup yields CDR1 SGHRS and CDR2 YFSETQ.

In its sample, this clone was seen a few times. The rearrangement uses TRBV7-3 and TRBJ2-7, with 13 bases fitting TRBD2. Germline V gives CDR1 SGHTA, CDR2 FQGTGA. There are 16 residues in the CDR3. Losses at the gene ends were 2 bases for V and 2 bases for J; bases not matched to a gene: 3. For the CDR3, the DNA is TGTGCCAGCAGCTTATCCGGGACTAGCGGGACCTACGAGCAGTACTTC. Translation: CASSLSGTSGTYEQYF.

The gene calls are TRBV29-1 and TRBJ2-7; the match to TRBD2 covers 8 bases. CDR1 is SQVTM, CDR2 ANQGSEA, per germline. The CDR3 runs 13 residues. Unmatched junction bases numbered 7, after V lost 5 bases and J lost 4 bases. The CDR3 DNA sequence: TGCAGCGTTATGAATAGCGGGAAGTACGAGCAGTACTTC. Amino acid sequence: CSVMNSGKYEQYF.

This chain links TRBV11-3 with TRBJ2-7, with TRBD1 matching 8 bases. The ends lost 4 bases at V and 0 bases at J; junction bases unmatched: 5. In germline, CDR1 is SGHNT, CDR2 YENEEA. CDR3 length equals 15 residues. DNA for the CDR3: TGTGCCAGCAGCTCCTCCGGGACAGGCTCCTACGAGCAGTACTTC. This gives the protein CASSSSGTGSYEQYF.

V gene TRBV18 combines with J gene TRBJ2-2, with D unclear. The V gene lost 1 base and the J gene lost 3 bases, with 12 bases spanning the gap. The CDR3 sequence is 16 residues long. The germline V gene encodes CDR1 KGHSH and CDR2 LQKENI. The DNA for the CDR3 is TGTGCCAGCTCACCACTCCAAGTTCCGGACACCGGGGAGCTGTTTTTT. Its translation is CASSPLQVPDTGELFF. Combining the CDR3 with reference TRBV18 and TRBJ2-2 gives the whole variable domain NAGVMQNPRHLVRRRGQEARLRCSPMKGHSHVYWYRQLPEEGLKFMVYLQKENIIDESGMPKERFSAEFPKEGPSILRIQQVVRGDSAAYFCASSPLQVPDTGELFFGEGSRLTVL.

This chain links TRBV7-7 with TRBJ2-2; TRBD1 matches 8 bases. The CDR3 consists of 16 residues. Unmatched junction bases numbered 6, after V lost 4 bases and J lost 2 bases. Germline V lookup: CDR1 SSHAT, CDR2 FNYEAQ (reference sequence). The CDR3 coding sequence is TGTGCCAGCAGCTCCCTTCCAGGGGGCAACACCGGGGAGCTGTTTTTT. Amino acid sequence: CASSSLPGGNTGELFF.

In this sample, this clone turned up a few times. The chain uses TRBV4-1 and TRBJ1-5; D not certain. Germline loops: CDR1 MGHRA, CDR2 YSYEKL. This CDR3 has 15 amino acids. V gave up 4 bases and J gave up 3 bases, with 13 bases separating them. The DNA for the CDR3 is TGCGCCAGCAGCCGAGCCGGGGAAAACAATCAGCCCCAGCATTTT. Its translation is CASSRAGENNQPQHF.

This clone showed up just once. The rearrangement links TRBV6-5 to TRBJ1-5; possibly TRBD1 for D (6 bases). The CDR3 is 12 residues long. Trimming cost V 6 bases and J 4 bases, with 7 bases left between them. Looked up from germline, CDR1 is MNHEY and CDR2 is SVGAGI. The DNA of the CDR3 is TGTGCCAGCAGGGGGGCTAATCAGCCCCAGCATTTT. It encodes CASRGANQPQHF.

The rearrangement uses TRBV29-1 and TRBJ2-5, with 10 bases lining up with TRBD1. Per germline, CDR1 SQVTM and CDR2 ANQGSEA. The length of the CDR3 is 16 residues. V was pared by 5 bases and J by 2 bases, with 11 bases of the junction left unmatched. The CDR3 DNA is TGCAGCGTTCGCGCTGGTCGGGACAGGGGTCAAGAGACCCAGTACTTC. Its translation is CSVRAGRDRGQETQYF.

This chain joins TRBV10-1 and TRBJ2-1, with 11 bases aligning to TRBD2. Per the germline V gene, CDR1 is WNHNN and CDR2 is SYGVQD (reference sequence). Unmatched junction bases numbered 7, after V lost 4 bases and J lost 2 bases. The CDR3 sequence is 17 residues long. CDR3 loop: CASSGVSGGETYNEQFF. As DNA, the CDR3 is TGCGCCAGCAGTGGTGTTAGCGGGGGGGAAACCTACAATGAGCAGTTCTTC.

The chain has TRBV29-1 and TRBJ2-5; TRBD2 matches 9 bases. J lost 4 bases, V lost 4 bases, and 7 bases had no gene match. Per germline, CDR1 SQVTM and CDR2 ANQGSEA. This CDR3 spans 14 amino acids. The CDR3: CSVVIGTSRETQYF. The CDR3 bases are TGCAGCGTTGTGATTGGGACTAGCAGAGAGACCCAGTACTTC.

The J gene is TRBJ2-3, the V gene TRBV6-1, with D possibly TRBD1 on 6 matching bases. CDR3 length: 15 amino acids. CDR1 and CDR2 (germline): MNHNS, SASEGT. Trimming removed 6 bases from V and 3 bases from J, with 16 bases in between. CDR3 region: CASRRGVQGTDTQYF. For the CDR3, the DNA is TGTGCCAGCAGGAGAGGAGTGCAGGGGACAGATACGCAGTATTTT.

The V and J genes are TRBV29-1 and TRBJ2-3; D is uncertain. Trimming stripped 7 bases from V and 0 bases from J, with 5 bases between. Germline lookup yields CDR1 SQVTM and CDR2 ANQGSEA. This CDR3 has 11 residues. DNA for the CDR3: TGCAGCGCCACTAGCACAGATACGCAGTATTTT. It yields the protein CSATSTDTQYF.

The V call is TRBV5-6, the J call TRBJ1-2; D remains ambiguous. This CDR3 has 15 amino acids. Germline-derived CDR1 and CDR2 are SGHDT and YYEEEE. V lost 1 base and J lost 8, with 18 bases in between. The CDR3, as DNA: TGTGCCAGCAGCTTGTACGCCTCACCCGGTCGAGGCTACACCTTC. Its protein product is CASSLYASPGRGYTF. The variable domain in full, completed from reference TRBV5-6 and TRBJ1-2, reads DAGVTQSPTHLIKTRGQQVTLRCSPKSGHDTVSWYQQALGQGPQFIFQYYEEEERQRGNFPDRFSGHQFPNYSSELNVNALLLGDSALYLCASSLYASPGRGYTFGSGTRLTVV.

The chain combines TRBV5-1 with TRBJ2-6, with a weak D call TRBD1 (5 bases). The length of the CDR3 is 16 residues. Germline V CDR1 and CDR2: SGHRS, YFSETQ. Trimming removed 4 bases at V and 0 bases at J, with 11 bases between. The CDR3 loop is CASSDQGHSGANVLTF. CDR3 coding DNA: TGCGCCAGCAGCGACCAGGGCCACTCTGGGGCCAACGTCCTGACTTTC.

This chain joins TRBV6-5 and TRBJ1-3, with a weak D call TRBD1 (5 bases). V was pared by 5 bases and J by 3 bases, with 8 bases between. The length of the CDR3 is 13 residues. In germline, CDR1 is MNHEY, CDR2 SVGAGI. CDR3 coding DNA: TGTGCCAGCAGTGGGGGAGGTGGAAACACCATATATTTT. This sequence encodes CASSGGGGNTIYF.

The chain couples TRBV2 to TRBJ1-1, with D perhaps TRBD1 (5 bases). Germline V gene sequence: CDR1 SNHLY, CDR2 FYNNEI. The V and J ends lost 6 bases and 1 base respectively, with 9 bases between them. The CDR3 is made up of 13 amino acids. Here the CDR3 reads CASSPRENTEAFF. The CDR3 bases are TGTGCCAGCAGCCCCAGGGAGAACACTGAAGCTTTCTTT.

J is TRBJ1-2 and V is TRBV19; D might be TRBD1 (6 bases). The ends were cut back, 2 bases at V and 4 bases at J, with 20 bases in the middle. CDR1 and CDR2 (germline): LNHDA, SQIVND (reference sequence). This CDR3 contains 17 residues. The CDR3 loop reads CASSISVQGERGYGYTF. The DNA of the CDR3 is TGTGCCAGTAGTATAAGCGTACAGGGTGAGAGGGGCTATGGCTACACCTTC. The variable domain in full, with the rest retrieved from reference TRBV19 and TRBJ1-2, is DGGITQSPKYLFRKEGQNVTLSCEQNLNHDAMYWYRQDPGQGLRLIYYSQIVNDFQKGDIAEGYSVSREKKESFPLTVTSAQKNPTAFYLCASSISVQGERGYGYTFGSGTRLTVV.

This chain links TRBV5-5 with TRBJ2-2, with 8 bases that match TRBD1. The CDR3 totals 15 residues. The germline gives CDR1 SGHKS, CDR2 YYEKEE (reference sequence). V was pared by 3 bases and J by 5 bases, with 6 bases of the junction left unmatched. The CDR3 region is CASSYRGLGTGELFF. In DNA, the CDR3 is TGTGCCAGCAGCTACAGGGGGTTAGGAACCGGGGAGCTGTTTTTT.

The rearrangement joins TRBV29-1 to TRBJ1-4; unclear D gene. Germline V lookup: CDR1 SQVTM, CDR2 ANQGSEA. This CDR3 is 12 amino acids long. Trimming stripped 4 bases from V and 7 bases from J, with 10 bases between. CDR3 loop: CSVAVSSEKLFF. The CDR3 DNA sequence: TGCAGCGTTGCGGTTTCTAGTGAAAAACTGTTTTTT. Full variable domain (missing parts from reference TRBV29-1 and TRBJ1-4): SAVISQKPSRDICQRGTSLTIQCQVDSQVTMMFWYRQQPGQSLTLIATANQGSEATYESGFVIDKFPISRPNLTFSTLTVSNMSPEDSSIYLCSVAVSSEKLFFGSGTQLSVL.